The 11 T cell receptor beta chains below all came from one sample that was sequenced in a study of T cell responses to AZD1222 COVID-19 vaccine. Data came from immunoSEQ multiplex PCR; TCRdb stores just in-frame clones and leaves some out. The sample lists about 110,000 clones, approximately 90% occurring once. Sequenced here: peripheral blood, sampled on day 0 of AZD1222 vaccination. The receptors here all came from an adult in good health.

The chain combines TRBV24-1 with TRBJ2-6; weak D call: TRBD2 (6 bases). There are 15 residues in the CDR3. The V and J ends lost 3 bases and 4 bases respectively, with 9 bases between them. CDR1 and CDR2 from the germline V gene are KGHDR and SFDVKD. The CDR3 DNA reads TGTGCCACCAGTGATCCAGGGAGGGGGGCCAACGTCCTGACTTTC. Translation: CATSDPGRGANVLTF.

The chain joins TRBV9 to TRBJ1-1, with TRBD1 as a possible D gene (5 bases). The germline CDR1 and CDR2 sequences are SGDLS and YYNGEE. The ends were cut back, 0 bases at V and 5 bases at J, with 17 bases in the middle. The CDR3 covers 16 residues. CDR3 sequence reads: CASSVGMVGGLTEAFF. The CDR3 DNA reads as TGTGCCAGCAGCGTAGGTATGGTGGGGGGGTTAACTGAAGCTTTCTTT. The whole variable domain, remainder taken from reference TRBV9 and TRBJ1-1, is DSGVTQTPKHLITATGQRVTLRCSPRSGDLSVYWYQQSLDQGLQFLIQYYNGEERAKGNILERFSAQQFPDLHSELNLSSLELGDSALYFCASSVGMVGGLTEAFFGQGTRLTVV.

V is TRBV7-2 and J is TRBJ1-2; perhaps TRBD1 as D (5 bases). Germline V CDR1 and CDR2: SGHTA, FQGNSA. V was clipped by 5 bases and J by 2 bases, with 9 bases between them. The CDR3 sequence is 13 residues long. CDR3 sequence: CASSVGGNYGYTF. CDR3 coding DNA: TGTGCCAGCAGCGTCGGGGGAAACTATGGCTACACCTTC.

In this sample, this clone turned up once. The chain recombines TRBV9 with TRBJ2-5; either TRBD1 or TRBD2 may fit D (5 bases each). Germline loops: CDR1 SGDLS, CDR2 YYNGEE. V was trimmed by 4 bases and J by 1 base, leaving 17 bases between them. This CDR3 has 16 amino acids. The CDR3 sequence is CASSSRRSGPQETQYF. The CDR3 nucleotides are TGTGCCAGCAGCTCGCGAAGGTCGGGACCCCAAGAGACCCAGTACTTC.

This chain joins TRBV6-1 and TRBJ1-5; D unresolved. The CDR3 has 13 residues. Germline assignment: CDR1 MNHNS and CDR2 SASEGT. Between the trimmed V and J ends, which lost 5 bases and 0 bases, there was a span of 5 bases. In DNA, the CDR3 is TGTGCCAGCAGTTTCGATAGCAATCAGCCCCAGCATTTT. Its translation is CASSFDSNQPQHF.

This clone has just one count. As DNA, the CDR3 is TGTGCCAGCAATTCGGAGAGACCTCTGGGCTACACCTTC. This sequence encodes CASNSERPLGYTF. The chain uses TRBV2 and TRBJ1-2; no reliable D call. From germline, CDR1 is SNHLY and CDR2 FYNNEI. CDR3 length: 13 amino acids. V was clipped by 7 bases and J by 8 bases, with 17 bases between them.

This chain joins TRBV6-2 or TRBV6-3 and TRBJ2-6; TRBD2 might be the D (5 bases). Germline-derived CDR1 and CDR2 are MNHEY and SVGEGT. V was trimmed by 5 bases and J by 3 bases, leaving 20 bases between them. This CDR3 spans 18 amino acids. The CDR3 bases are TGTGCCAGCAGTCCCTCCCTCGGCCGGGGTGGTGGGGCCAACGTCCTGACTTTC. Protein sequence: CASSPSLGRGGGANVLTF.

The chain recombines TRBV4-3 with TRBJ1-1; no clear D. Germline assignment: CDR1 LGHNA and CDR2 YSLEER. The CDR3 consists of 17 residues. V lost 0 bases and J lost 1, with 15 bases in between. The CDR3 here is CASSQEMGSARNTEAFF. The DNA of the CDR3 is TGCGCCAGCAGCCAAGAAATGGGTTCCGCGAGGAACACTGAAGCTTTCTTT.

The chain employs TRBV7-6 and TRBJ2-1; 7 bases align to TRBD1. The germline gives CDR1 SGHVS, CDR2 FNYEAQ. The CDR3 totals 13 residues. With 5 bases clipped from V and 12 bases from J, the junction kept 10 bases outside the gene matches. The CDR3 sequence is CASSRDSSSRQFF. The CDR3 DNA is TGTGCCAGCAGCCGGGACAGTTCTTCGCGGCAGTTCTTC.

The chain recombines TRBV4-1 with TRBJ1-5; 8 nucleotides agree with TRBD1. The J segment lost 3 bases and the V segment lost 3 bases, leaving 7 bases of the junction unmatched. Germline CDR1 reads MGHRA; CDR2 reads YSYEKL. The CDR3 spans 16 residues. In nucleotides, the CDR3 is TGCGCCAGCAGCCAGGGGCAGGGGGCGAACAATCAGCCCCAGCATTTT. It translates to CASSQGQGANNQPQHF.

The V and J genes are TRBV27 and TRBJ2-7; the D is unclear. The CDR3 is 14 amino acids. Trimming took off 5 bases at V and 4 bases at J, with 15 bases between the two ends. Germline loops: CDR1 MNHEY, CDR2 SMNVEV (reference sequence). Written as DNA, the CDR3 is TGTGCCAGCAGTACGGCTGGACGGGTGTACGAGCAGTACTTC. Translating gives CASSTAGRVYEQYF.